This is a list of T cell receptor beta chains from one sample in a study of T cell responses to AZD1222 COVID-19 vaccine. The assay was immunoSEQ multiplex PCR, and TCRdb's table has in-frame clones only and misses some. The sample consists of about 150,000 clones, roughly nine tenths of them appearing once. Source: peripheral blood, taken on day 0 of AZD1222 vaccination. The receptors were sampled from an adult in good health. The conserved cysteine and the conserved F or W are not part of the CDR3 here.

j_call v_call cdr3_aa
TRBJ2-2 TRBV11-2 ASSLGPANTGELF
TRBJ1-1 TRBV2 ASIRRGNTEAF
TRBJ1-5 TRBV19 ATGENQPQH
TRBJ2-5 TRBV9 ASSVGLAEQETQY
TRBJ1-2 TRBV19 ASSIGGARTRYGYT
TRBJ1-2 TRBV7-2 ASSPGTGAYGYT
TRBJ1-4 TRBV5-1 ASSLEAGSTKLF
TRBJ1-2 TRBV6-5 ASSSRYYGYT
TRBJ2-3 TRBV18 ASSDGTDTQY
TRBJ1-3 TRBV7-8 ASSIRTGGSGNTIY
TRBJ1-5 TRBV9 ASSVGPDSNQPQH
TRBJ1-6 TRBV9 ASSALTHLGSPLH
TRBJ1-1 TRBV6-1 ASSVFSGSPNTEAF
TRBJ1-3 TRBV9 ASSVALGDFSGNTIY
TRBJ1-1 TRBV6-2/TRBV6-3 ASSSQRNMNTEAF
TRBJ2-7 TRBV7-3 ASSLPPVYYEQY
TRBJ2-3 TRBV24-1 ATSPGGSTDTQY
TRBJ2-2 TRBV7-8 ASSFRTGTGGTGELF
TRBJ2-7 TRBV7-2 ASSLAGVSYEQY
TRBJ1-1 TRBV7-9 ASSLGTLHGMNTEAF
TRBJ1-1 TRBV5-1 ASSLTGQNTEAF
TRBJ2-7 TRBV6-5 ASSPSILSYEQY
TRBJ1-1 TRBV19 ASSAMDGANTEAF
TRBJ1-3 TRBV2 ASSVAGGSGNTIY